Shown below are 32 T cell receptor beta chains from a single sample sequenced in a study of CD8 T cells in ankylosing spondylitis. TCRdb fed the 5' RACE reads into MiXCR, producing one record per CDR3 protein. The table includes approximately 100,000 distinct CDR3 sequences, roughly 8.7% detected once. Sequencing was carried out using blood, either unsorted or a sorted T cell fraction (not recorded which). The receptor source for this set is a male donor with ankylosing spondylitis or in good health (not recorded which).

This chain links TRBV11-2 with TRBJ1-3; 7 nucleotides match TRBD1. The CDR3 has 16 residues. V was clipped by 3 bases and J by 0 bases; unmatched bases: 5. From germline, CDR1 is SGHAT and CDR2 FQNNGV. CDR3 loop: CASSFQGVDSGNTIYF. The CDR3 coding sequence is TGTGCCAGCAGCTTCCAGGGGGTCGACTCTGGAAACACCATATATTTT.

This clonotype was counted at least ten times. This sequence joins TRBV3-1 and TRBJ2-3; 8 nucleotides align to TRBD2. Per germline, CDR1 LGHDT and CDR2 YNNKEL (reference sequence). V lost 2 bases, J lost 6 bases, and 16 bases stayed unmatched. The CDR3 loop spans 18 amino acids. The CDR3 is CASSQKLDWSGGFDTQYF. The CDR3 region has the DNA TGTGCCAGCAGCCAAAAATTGGACTGGAGCGGGGGTTTTGATACGCAGTATTTT.

The gene calls are TRBV20-1 and TRBJ2-3; no reliable D call. The CDR3 covers 14 residues. Trimming shortened V by 3 bases and J by 0 bases, and 10 bases separated the two germline ends. Germline-derived CDR1 and CDR2 are DFQATT and SNEGSKA (reference sequence). CDR3 amino acids: CSAREKYSTDTQYF. The CDR3 DNA follows: TGCAGTGCTAGGGAGAAGTACAGCACAGATACGCAGTATTTT.

This clonotype was seen at least ten times. This rearrangement joins TRBV5-5 to TRBJ1-2, with D maybe TRBD1 (5 bases). The germline V and J ends were trimmed by 5 bases and 0 bases, with 17 bases remaining between them. Germline CDR1 and CDR2: SGHKS and YYEKEE (reference sequence). The CDR3 consists of 16 residues. In nucleotides, the CDR3 is TGTGCCAGCAGACGTACCGTTGACAGTACTAACTATGGCTACACCTTC. Protein sequence: CASRRTVDSTNYGYTF.

As concerns this clonotype: The junction departs from the called germline gene at one end, perhaps through a read error. The V gene is TRBV4-3, the J gene TRBJ2-6; D is perhaps TRBD1 (6 bases). Germline V gene lookup returns CDR1 LGHNA and CDR2 YSLEER. CDR3 size: 16 residues. Here the CDR3 reads CASSRMTAPGASVLTF. In DNA, the CDR3 is TGCGCCAGCAGCCGAATGACGGCTCCAGGGGCCAGCGTCCTGACTTTC.

J is TRBJ1-2 and V is TRBV7-9; D may be TRBD1 (6 bases). V lost 5 bases and J 1 base, leaving 14 bases between the germline ends. The CDR3 totals 15 residues. Looked up from germline, CDR1 is SEHNR and CDR2 is FQNEAQ (reference sequence). The DNA for the CDR3 is TGTGCCAGCAGCATCCGGACAGATCTTAACTATGGCTACACCTTC. It translates to CASSIRTDLNYGYTF.

This clonotype occurred many times. This chain joins TRBV6-2 or TRBV6-3 and TRBJ1-1; D is perhaps TRBD1 (6 bases). The CDR3 runs 14 residues. V was trimmed by 4 bases and J by 7 bases, leaving 16 bases between them. CDR1 and CDR2 (germline): MNHEY, SVGEGT. The CDR3 region is CASSSRGARVEAFF. The CDR3 nucleotides read TGTGCCAGCAGTTCCCGGGGGGCGCGAGTTGAAGCTTTCTTT.

This clonotype appeared many times. The chain couples TRBV7-2 to TRBJ1-5; D possibly corresponds to TRBD1 (5 bases). The CDR3 consists of 15 residues. V lost 3 bases and J 1 base, leaving 10 bases between the germline ends. Germline V CDR1 and CDR2: SGHTA, FQGNSA. The chain's CDR3 is CASSFRATSNQPQHF. In DNA form, the CDR3 reads TGTGCCAGCAGCTTCAGGGCGACAAGCAATCAGCCCCAGCATTTT.

Comments on this clonotype: A much larger clone is a single base away; this may be a read error. The chain employs TRBV9 and TRBJ2-1; no firm D call. The CDR3 loop spans 13 amino acids. Germline CDR1 and CDR2: SGDLS and YYNGEE. V was clipped by 3 bases and J by 5 bases, with 9 bases between them. The CDR3 nucleotides read TGTGCCAGCAGCGCAGCACAGCACAATGAGCAGTTCTTC. This encodes CASSAAQHNEQFF.

Many counts were recorded for this clonotype. The rearrangement uses TRBV7-2 and TRBJ2-2; D is unclear. Per germline, CDR1 SGHTA and CDR2 FQGNSA. The CDR3 spans 15 residues. The ends were cut back, 5 bases at V and 1 base at J, with 11 bases in the middle. The CDR3 reads CASSILGRNTGELFF. The CDR3 bases are TGTGCCAGCAGCATCCTCGGTCGGAACACCGGGGAGCTGTTTTTT.

In its sample, this clonotype was seen many times. The chain uses TRBV12-3 or TRBV12-4 and TRBJ2-1, with 7 nucleotides matching TRBD2. V lost 6 bases and J lost 0; bases outside the gene matches: 5. CDR3 length: 15 amino acids. CDR3 loop: CASRRPGGSYNEQFF. The CDR3 DNA is TGTGCCAGCAGGAGGCCGGGAGGCTCCTACAATGAGCAGTTCTTC.

The chain links TRBV6-6 to TRBJ2-1, with D possibly matching TRBD1 (7 bases). The CDR3 totals 17 residues. Looked up from germline, CDR1 is MNHNY and CDR2 is SVGAGI (reference sequence). V was trimmed by 2 bases and J by 7 bases, leaving 21 bases between them. The CDR3 nucleotides read TGTGCCAGCAGTTACCCGAGACAGGGAGGCGTGAGGAATGAGCAGTTCTTC. As protein: CASSYPRQGGVRNEQFF.

This clonotype has ten or more counts. The chain combines TRBV18 with TRBJ2-1, with 10 bases identical to TRBD2. Germline CDR1 and CDR2: KGHSH and LQKENI. V was clipped by 4 bases and J by 8 bases; unmatched bases: 11. The CDR3 sequence is 16 residues long. CDR3 region: CASSRSLAGGEDEQFF. In nucleotides, the CDR3 is TGTGCCAGCTCACGATCTTTAGCGGGAGGAGAGGATGAGCAGTTCTTC.

In its sample, this clonotype was seen many times. The gene calls are TRBV20-1 and TRBJ1-5; unclear D gene. With 7 bases removed from V and 4 bases from J, the gap between germline ends came to 5 bases. Germline V gene data show CDR1 as DFQATT and CDR2 as SNEGSKA (reference sequence). This CDR3 contains 10 residues. The CDR3 region is CSVSNQPQHF. The CDR3 region has the DNA TGCAGTGTCTCGAATCAGCCCCAGCATTTT.

This clonotype occurred many times. The rearrangement uses TRBV20-1 and TRBJ2-7; a weak D match, TRBD1 (5 bases). V dropped 1 base and J dropped 2 bases, with 6 bases sitting between them. The length of the CDR3 is 12 residues. Germline loops: CDR1 DFQATT, CDR2 SNEGSKA (reference sequence). The DNA of the CDR3 is TGCAGTGCTAGAGGCAGGGCCTACGAGCAGTACTTC. Encoded protein: CSARGRAYEQYF.

This clonotype came up many times. The chain combines TRBV28 with TRBJ2-3; D possibly corresponds to TRBD1 (5 bases). CDR3 length: 13 amino acids. V was clipped by 3 bases and J by 2 bases, with 6 bases between them. The V gene's germline CDR1 is MDHEN and CDR2 SYDVKM. CDR3 coding DNA: TGTGCCAGCAGTTTGGGGCCCACAGATACGCAGTATTTT. This sequence encodes CASSLGPTDTQYF.

The sample holds many counts of this clonotype. This chain joins TRBV5-1 and TRBJ2-6; the match to TRBD1 covers 8 bases. After removal of 7 bases from V and 15 bases from J, the junction contained 15 bases not matched to a gene. CDR3 length: 14 amino acids. Germline V gene lookup returns CDR1 SGHRS and CDR2 YFSETQ. DNA for the CDR3: TGCGCCAGCTTGGCCGGGACAGGAGGATCCGCCCTGACTTTC. Translation gives CASLAGTGGSALTF.

This clonotype was observed at least ten times. This sequence joins TRBV21-1 and TRBJ2-1; the table's D gene call, TRBD2, was not cross checked with the DNA. TRBV21-1 is assigned pseudogene status. The CDR3 is 21 amino acids. The CDR3 nucleotides read TGTGCCAGCAGCAAAGGGAGGCGCGCACCGACTAGCGGGAGTTCTTACAATGAGCAGTTCTTC. Amino acid sequence: CASSKGRRAPTSGSSYNEQFF.

This clonotype was observed at least ten times. The chain couples TRBV27 to TRBJ2-7; D might be TRBD1 or TRBD2, each matching 5 bases. V was trimmed by 4 bases and J by 3 bases, leaving 10 bases between them. This CDR3 is 13 amino acids long. Per the germline V gene, CDR1 is MNHEY and CDR2 is SMNVEV (reference sequence). The CDR3 here is CASSSGPNYEQYF. The CDR3 DNA sequence: TGTGCCAGCAGTTCGGGACCGAACTACGAGCAGTACTTC.

The gene calls are TRBV11-3 and TRBJ2-7; TRBD1 or TRBD2 may be the D gene (5 bases each). CDR1 SGHNT and CDR2 YENEEA come from the germline V gene. The CDR3 is 15 amino acids. The V gene lost 5 bases and the J gene lost 3 bases, with 17 bases spanning the gap. CDR3 residues: CASSPGTFTYYEQYF. In DNA form, the CDR3 reads TGTGCCAGCAGCCCAGGGACCTTTACTTACTACGAGCAGTACTTC. Full variable domain (rest looked up from reference TRBV11-3 and TRBJ2-7): EAGVVQSPRYKIIEKKQPVAFWCNPISGHNTLYWYLQNLGQGPELLIRYENEEAVDDSQLPKDRFSAERLKGVDSTLKIQPAELGDSAVYLCASSPGTFTYYEQYFGPGTRLTVT.

The sample holds many counts of this clonotype. This chain connects TRBV7-2 to TRBJ2-2; 7 bases are shared with TRBD2. The V and J ends lost 1 base and 0 bases, in that order; junction bases with no gene match: 2. The CDR3 is 16 amino acids. CDR1 SGHTA and CDR2 FQGNSA come from the germline V gene. The CDR3 DNA follows: TGTGCCAGCAGCTTAGGGGGAGGGGCGAACACCGGGGAGCTGTTTTTT. Amino acids: CASSLGGGANTGELFF. Drawing the rest from reference TRBV7-2 and TRBJ2-2, the complete variable domain is GAGVSQSPSNKVTEKGKDVELRCDPISGHTALYWYRQSLGQGLEFLIYFQGNSAPDKSGLPSDRFSAERTGGSVSTLTIQRTQQEDSAVYLCASSLGGGANTGELFFGEGSRLTVL.

The rearrangement joins TRBV6-5 to TRBJ2-3; 16 nucleotides align to TRBD2. There are 19 residues in the CDR3. After removal of 5 bases from V and 4 bases from J, the junction contained 12 bases not matched to a gene. The V gene's germline CDR1 is MNHEY and CDR2 SVGAGI. The CDR3 DNA reads TGTGCCAGCAGTAGAGGGACTAGCGGGAGGGCCGACAAGGCAGATACGCAGTATTTT. It is translated as CASSRGTSGRADKADTQYF.

Many counts were recorded for this clonotype. V usage is TRBV12-3 or TRBV12-4 and J usage is TRBJ2-7, with D unresolved. Between the trimmed V and J ends, which lost 1 base and 2 bases, there was a span of 6 bases. CDR3 length: 13 amino acids. CDR3 bases: TGTGCCAGCAGTTTAGGTCCAGCCTACGAGCAGTACTTC. It is translated as CASSLGPAYEQYF.

V gene TRBV10-3 combines with J gene TRBJ2-6; D is uncertain. The CDR3 has 15 residues. V was shortened by 3 bases and J by 1 base, with 7 bases between the two germline ends. The germline CDR1 and CDR2 sequences are ENHRY and SYGVKD. The CDR3 bases are TGTGCCATCAGTGACGAGGTATCTGGGGCCAACGTCCTGACTTTC. It is translated as CAISDEVSGANVLTF.

This clonotype has a count of ten or more. The rearrangement links TRBV4-3 to TRBJ2-7; maybe TRBD2 (6 bases). Per germline, CDR1 LGHNA and CDR2 YSLEER. V was cut by 0 bases and J by 1 base, with 10 bases left in between. There are 15 residues in the CDR3. The CDR3 here is CASSQELALSYEQYF. The CDR3 nucleotides read TGCGCCAGCAGCCAAGAGCTAGCGCTATCCTACGAGCAGTACTTC.

This clonotype occurred many times. The gene calls are TRBV4-2 and TRBJ2-3; 9 nucleotides match TRBD2. V was pared by 4 bases and J by 3 bases, with 5 bases of the junction left unmatched. This CDR3 has 15 residues. CDR1 is LGHNA, CDR2 YNFKEQ, per germline. CDR3 nucleotide sequence: TGTGCCAGCAGCCGACTAGCGGAGGCAACAGATACGCAGTATTTT. It translates to CASSRLAEATDTQYF.

At least ten counts were recorded for this clonotype. This rearrangement joins TRBV4-3 to TRBJ2-2; no clear D gene. This CDR3 spans 16 amino acids. V lost 4 bases, J lost 3 bases, and 15 bases lay in between. Germline V lookup: CDR1 LGHNA, CDR2 YSLEER. The CDR3 nucleotides are TGCGCCAGCAGCCCCTCCGTAGGGTACGACACCGGGGAGCTGTTTTTT. Residues: CASSPSVGYDTGELFF.

This clonotype was recorded at least ten times. The rearrangement uses TRBV14 and TRBJ1-2; 7 bases match TRBD1. The CDR3 totals 13 residues. V shed 4 bases, J shed 7 bases, and the junction held 6 bases outside the gene matches. Germline CDR1 reads SGHDN; CDR2 reads FVKESK. CDR3: CASSPTGKIGYTF. The CDR3 DNA sequence: TGTGCCAGCAGCCCGACAGGGAAAATTGGCTACACCTTC.

This clonotype was observed a handful of times. A much larger clonotype is one base distant, so this may be a read error. The chain couples TRBV3-1 to TRBJ2-3; D is possibly TRBD2 (6 bases). Germline V gene data show CDR1 as LGHDT and CDR2 as YNNKEL (reference sequence). The CDR3 runs to 15 residues. This CDR3 is CASSQVGGSTDMQYF. CDR3 DNA: TGTGCCAGCAGCCAAGTCGGGGGATCAACAGATATGCAGTATTTT.

There are many counts of this clonotype. This chain joins TRBV7-8 and TRBJ2-7, with D hard to call. Trimming took off 3 bases at V and 6 bases at J, with 9 bases between the two ends. CDR1 is SGHVS and CDR2 is FQNEAQ in the germline V gene. This CDR3 comprises 12 residues. The CDR3 nucleotides are TGTGCCAGCAGCTTCCTCCCTGGCGAGCAGTACTTC. Protein: CASSFLPGEQYF.

There are many counts of this clonotype. The V and J genes are TRBV5-4 and TRBJ2-7; 9 bases align to TRBD2. Germline CDR1 is SGHNT and CDR2 is YYREEE (reference sequence). V shed 0 bases, J shed 13 bases, and the junction held 5 bases outside the gene matches. This CDR3 has 12 amino acids. CDR3 nucleotides: TGTGCCAGCAGCTTGGGAGGGACTAGCCTTTACTTC. Protein: CASSLGGTSLYF.

This clonotype was seen at least ten times. This chain uses TRBV6-1 with TRBJ2-4; D call uncertain. V lost 6 bases to trimming and J lost 1 base, with 10 bases between them. CDR1 and CDR2 (germline): MNHNS, SASEGT. The CDR3 sequence is 14 residues long. The CDR3 region is CASRDPGAKNIQYF. The CDR3 coding sequence is TGTGCCAGCAGGGACCCGGGCGCCAAAAACATTCAGTACTTC.